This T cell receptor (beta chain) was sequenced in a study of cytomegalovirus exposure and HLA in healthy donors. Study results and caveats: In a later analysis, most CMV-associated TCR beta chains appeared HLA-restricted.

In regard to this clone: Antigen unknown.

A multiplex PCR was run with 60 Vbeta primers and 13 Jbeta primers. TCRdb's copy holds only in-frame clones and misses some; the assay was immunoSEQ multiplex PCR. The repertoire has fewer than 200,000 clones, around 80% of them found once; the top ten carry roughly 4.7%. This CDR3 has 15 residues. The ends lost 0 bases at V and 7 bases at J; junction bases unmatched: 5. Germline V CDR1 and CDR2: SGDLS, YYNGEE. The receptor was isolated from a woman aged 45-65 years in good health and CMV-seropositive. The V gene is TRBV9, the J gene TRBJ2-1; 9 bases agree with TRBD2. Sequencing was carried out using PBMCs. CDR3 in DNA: TGTGCCAGCAGCGTAGCTCCTAGCGGGGATAATGAGCAGTTCTTC. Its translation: CASSVAPSGDNEQFF.